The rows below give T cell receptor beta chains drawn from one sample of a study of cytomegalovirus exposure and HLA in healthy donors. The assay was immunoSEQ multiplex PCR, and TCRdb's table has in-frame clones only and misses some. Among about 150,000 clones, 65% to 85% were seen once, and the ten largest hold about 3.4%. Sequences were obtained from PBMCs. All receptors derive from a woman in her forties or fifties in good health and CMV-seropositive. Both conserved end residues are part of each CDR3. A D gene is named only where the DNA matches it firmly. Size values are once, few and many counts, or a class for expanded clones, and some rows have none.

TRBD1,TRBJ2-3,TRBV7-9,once,CASSTPQGADTQYF,TGTGCCAGCAGCACTCCCCAGGGGGCGGATACGCAGTATTTT
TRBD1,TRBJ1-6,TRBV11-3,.,CASSYRDRGLSPLHF,TGTGCCAGCAGCTACCGGGACAGGGGCTTGTCACCCCTCCACTTT
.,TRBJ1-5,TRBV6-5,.,CASSSTWQPQHF,TGTGCCAGCAGCTCTACTTGGCAGCCCCAGCATTTT
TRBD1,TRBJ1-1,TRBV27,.,CASSLRGTATDTEAFF,TGTGCCAGCAGTTTACGAGGGACAGCGACGGACACTGAAGCTTTCTTT
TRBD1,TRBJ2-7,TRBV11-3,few,CASSLIVAGGEQYF,TGTGCCAGCAGCTTAATCGTTGCAGGGGGTGAGCAGTACTTC
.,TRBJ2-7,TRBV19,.,CASREQSSYEQYF,TGTGCCAGTCGGGAGCAGAGCTCCTACGAGCAGTACTTC
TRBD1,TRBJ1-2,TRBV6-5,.,CASRLTGGRNYGYTF,TGTGCCAGCCGCCTTACAGGGGGAAGGAACTATGGCTACACCTTC
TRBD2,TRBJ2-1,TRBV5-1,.,CASSPGLAGAHNEQFF,TGCGCCAGCAGCCCTGGACTAGCGGGAGCGCACAATGAGCAGTTCTTC
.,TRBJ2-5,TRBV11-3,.,CASSPRTVQETQYF,TGTGCCAGCAGCCCGCGGACAGTCCAAGAGACCCAGTACTTC
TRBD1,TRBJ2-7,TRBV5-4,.,CASTLTGGREQYF,TGTGCCAGCACCCTAACAGGGGGGCGCGAGCAGTACTTC
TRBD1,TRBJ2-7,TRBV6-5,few,CATQGSLSYEQYF,TGTGCCACACAGGGGAGCCTCTCCTACGAGCAGTACTTC
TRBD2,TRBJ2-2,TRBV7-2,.,CASSPSGGGTGELFF,TGTGCCAGCAGCCCGAGCGGGGGGGGCACCGGGGAGCTGTTTTTT
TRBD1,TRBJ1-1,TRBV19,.,CASSTSGTENTEAFF,TGTGCCAGTAGTACCTCCGGGACAGAGAACACTGAAGCTTTCTTT
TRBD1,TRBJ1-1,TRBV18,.,CASSPTAGGNTEAFF,TGTGCCAGCTCACCAACCGCAGGGGGCAACACTGAAGCTTTCTTT
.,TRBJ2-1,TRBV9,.,CASSVDRESAGEQFF,TGTGCCAGCAGCGTAGATCGGGAAAGTGCGGGCGAGCAGTTCTTC
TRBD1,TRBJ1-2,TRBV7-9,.,CASSSRDRDGYTF,TGTGCCAGCAGCTCCCGGGACAGGGATGGCTACACCTTC
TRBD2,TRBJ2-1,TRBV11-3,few,CASSARASGYHNEQFF,TGTGCCAGCAGCGCACGTGCTAGCGGATATCACAATGAGCAGTTCTTC
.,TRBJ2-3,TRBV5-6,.,CASSIGGDTQYF,TGTGCCAGCAGCATAGGCGGGGATACGCAGTATTTT
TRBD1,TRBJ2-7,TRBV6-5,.,CASSPDRGLTYEQYF,TGTGCCAGCAGCCCGGACAGGGGGCTGACCTACGAGCAGTACTTC
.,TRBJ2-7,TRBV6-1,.,CATGQRVYEQYF,TGTGCCACCGGACAGAGGGTCTACGAGCAGTACTTC
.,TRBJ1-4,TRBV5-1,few,CASSLNVVGGGEKLFF,TGCGCCAGCAGCTTGAATGTCGTGGGGGGAGGCGAAAAACTGTTTTTT
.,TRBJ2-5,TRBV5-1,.,CASSSQGREETQYF,TGCGCCAGCAGCTCACAGGGAAGGGAAGAGACCCAGTACTTC
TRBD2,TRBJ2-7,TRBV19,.,CASSPGTSGAYEQYF,TGTGCCAGTAGTCCGGGGACTAGCGGGGCTTACGAGCAGTACTTC
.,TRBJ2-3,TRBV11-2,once,CASSPPRGGRRTTDTQYF,TGTGCCAGCAGCCCCCCCCGAGGGGGACGCCGAACCACAGATACGCAGTATTTT
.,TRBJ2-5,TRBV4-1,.,CASSQEWASLRGETQYF,TGCGCCAGCAGCCAAGAATGGGCATCCCTCCGGGGGGAGACCCAGTACTTC
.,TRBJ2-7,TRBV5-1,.,CASSLGGYSYEQYF,TGCGCCAGCAGCTTGGGAGGGTATTCCTACGAGCAGTACTTC
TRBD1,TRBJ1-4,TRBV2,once,CASSESTGYNEKLFF,TGTGCCAGCAGTGAATCGACAGGGTATAATGAAAAACTGTTTTTT
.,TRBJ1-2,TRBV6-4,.,CASSERESGHTYGYTF,TGTGCCAGCAGTGAGAGAGAGAGTGGACACACCTATGGCTACACCTTC
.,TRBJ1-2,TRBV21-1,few,CASSKPKGQGNGYTF,TGTGCCAGCAGCAAACCCAAGGGACAGGGGAACGGCTACACCTTC
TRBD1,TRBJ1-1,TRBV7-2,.,CASSPQSARTGRSEAFF,TGTGCCAGCAGCCCCCAATCAGCCCGGACAGGGAGAAGTGAAGCTTTCTTT
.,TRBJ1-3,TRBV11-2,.,CASSLVSSLGNTIYF,TGTGCCAGCAGCTTAGTGTCCTCCCTCGGAAACACCATATATTTT
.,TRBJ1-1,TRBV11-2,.,CASSLGRDTEAFF,TGTGCCAGCAGCTTGGGCAGGGACACTGAAGCTTTCTTT
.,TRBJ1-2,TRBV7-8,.,CASSPRGEAIYGYTF,TGTGCCAGCAGCCCCCGGGGTGAGGCGATCTATGGCTACACCTTC
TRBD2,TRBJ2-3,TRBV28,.,CASTGTSGRASTDTQYF,TGTGCCAGCACCGGGACTAGCGGGAGGGCTAGCACAGATACGCAGTATTTT
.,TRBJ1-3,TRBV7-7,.,CVSSSEGLGTDTIYF,TGTGTTAGCAGCTCCGAGGGACTAGGGACTGACACCATATATTTT
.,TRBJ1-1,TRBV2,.,CASRPREQRTEAFF,TGTGCCAGCAGACCCCGGGAACAGAGGACTGAAGCTTTCTTT
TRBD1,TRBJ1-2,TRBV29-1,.,CSVRTGLGYGYTF,TGCAGCGTAAGGACAGGGCTGGGATATGGCTACACCTTC
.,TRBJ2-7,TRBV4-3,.,CASSQERSGGREQYF,TGCGCCAGCAGCCAAGAAAGGTCCGGGGGAAGGGAGCAGTACTTC
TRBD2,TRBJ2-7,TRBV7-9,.,CASSLASQRGSSYEQYF,TGTGCCAGCAGCTTAGCCAGCCAGCGGGGCAGCTCCTACGAGCAGTACTTC